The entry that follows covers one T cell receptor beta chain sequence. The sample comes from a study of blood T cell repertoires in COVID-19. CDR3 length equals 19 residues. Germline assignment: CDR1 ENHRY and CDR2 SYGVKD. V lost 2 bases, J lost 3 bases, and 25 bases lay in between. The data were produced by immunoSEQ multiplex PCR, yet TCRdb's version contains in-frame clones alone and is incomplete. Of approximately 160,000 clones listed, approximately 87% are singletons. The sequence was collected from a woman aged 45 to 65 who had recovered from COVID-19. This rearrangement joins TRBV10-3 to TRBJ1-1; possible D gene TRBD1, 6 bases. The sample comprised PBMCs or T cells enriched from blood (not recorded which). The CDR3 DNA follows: TGTGCCATCAGTGAGGCTGGGACACCACGAGCCCTTGCGGACACTGAAGCTTTCTTT. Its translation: CAISEAGTPRALADTEAFF.